The rows below give T cell receptor beta chains drawn from one sample of a study of T-cell reconstitution after alpha-beta-depleted transplantation in children. TCRdb processed the PCR reads anew with MiXCR; each CDR3 protein has one entry. Of a few hundred thousand distinct CDR3 sequences in the sample, about 18% were seen once. Sequencing used PBMCs from the stem cell graft donor, obtained from the stem cell graft. Receptors were obtained from a human donor who donated a stem cell graft to a child with acute lymphoblastic leukemia. The CDR3 runs from the conserved cysteine through the conserved F or W. The order of the fields is V gene, D gene, J gene, clone size, CDR3 protein. A D gene is named only where the DNA matches it firmly. Not all rows give a size; the values are once, few, many and, for expanded clones, a class.

v_gene: TRBV5-1; d_gene: NA; j_gene: TRBJ2-3; abundance: few; CDR3aa: CASSGGRFNTDTQYF
v_gene: TRBV5-6; d_gene: TRBD1; j_gene: TRBJ1-1; abundance: many; CDR3aa: CASSLVGTDMNTEAFF
v_gene: TRBV6-5; d_gene: TRBD1; j_gene: TRBJ2-1; abundance: few; CDR3aa: CASSYRGTDNEQFF
v_gene: TRBV5-5; d_gene: TRBD1; j_gene: TRBJ1-1; abundance: NA; CDR3aa: CASSRNRGGVNTEAFF
v_gene: TRBV10-3; d_gene: TRBD2; j_gene: TRBJ2-2; abundance: NA; CDR3aa: CAISPGLAGVSLTGELFF
v_gene: TRBV7-2; d_gene: NA; j_gene: TRBJ2-4; abundance: few; CDR3aa: CASSLWGSKNIQYF
v_gene: TRBV4-1; d_gene: NA; j_gene: TRBJ2-7; abundance: NA; CDR3aa: CASSQELAYEQYF
v_gene: TRBV7-9; d_gene: NA; j_gene: TRBJ1-5; abundance: NA; CDR3aa: CASSLTTDDQHF
v_gene: TRBV29-1; d_gene: NA; j_gene: TRBJ2-7; abundance: NA; CDR3aa: CSGGGAYEQYF
v_gene: TRBV7-9; d_gene: NA; j_gene: TRBJ1-5; abundance: NA; CDR3aa: CASSLDIQAYSNQPQHF
v_gene: TRBV24-1; d_gene: NA; j_gene: TRBJ2-3; abundance: few; CDR3aa: CATSGTPSGSTDTQYF
v_gene: TRBV9; d_gene: TRBD2; j_gene: TRBJ2-1; abundance: few; CDR3aa: CASSVVGLAAYNEQFF
v_gene: TRBV9; d_gene: TRBD2; j_gene: TRBJ2-1; abundance: NA; CDR3aa: CASSPGGAVYNEQFF